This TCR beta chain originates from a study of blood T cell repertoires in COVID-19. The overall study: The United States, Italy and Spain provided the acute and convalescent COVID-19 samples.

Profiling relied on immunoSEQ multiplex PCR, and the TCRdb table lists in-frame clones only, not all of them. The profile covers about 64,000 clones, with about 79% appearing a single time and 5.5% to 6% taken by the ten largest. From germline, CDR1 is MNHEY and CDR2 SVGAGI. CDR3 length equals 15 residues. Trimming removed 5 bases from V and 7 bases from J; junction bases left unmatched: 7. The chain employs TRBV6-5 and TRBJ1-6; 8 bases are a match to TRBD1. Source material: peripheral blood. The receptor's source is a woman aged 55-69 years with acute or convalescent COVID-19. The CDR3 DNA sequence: TGTGCCAGCAGTCTTACCCGGGACAGGAATTCACCCCTCCACTTT. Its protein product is CASSLTRDRNSPLHF.